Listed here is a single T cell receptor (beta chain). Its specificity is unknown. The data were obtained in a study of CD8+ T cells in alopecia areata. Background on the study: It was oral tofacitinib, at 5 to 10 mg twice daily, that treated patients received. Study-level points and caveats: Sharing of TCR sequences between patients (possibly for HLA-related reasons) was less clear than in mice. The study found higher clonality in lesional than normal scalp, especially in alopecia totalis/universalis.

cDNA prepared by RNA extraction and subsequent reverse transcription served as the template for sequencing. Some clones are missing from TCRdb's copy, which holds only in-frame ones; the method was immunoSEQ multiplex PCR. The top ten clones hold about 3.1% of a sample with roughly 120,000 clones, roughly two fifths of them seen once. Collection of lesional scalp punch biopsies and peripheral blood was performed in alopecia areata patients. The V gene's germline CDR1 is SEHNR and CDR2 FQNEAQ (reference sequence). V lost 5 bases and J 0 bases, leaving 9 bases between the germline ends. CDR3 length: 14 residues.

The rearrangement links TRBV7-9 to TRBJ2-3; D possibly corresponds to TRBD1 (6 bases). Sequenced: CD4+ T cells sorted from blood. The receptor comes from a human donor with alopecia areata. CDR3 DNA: TGTGCCAGCAGCCCAGGACAGAGCACAGATACGCAGTATTTT. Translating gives CASSPGQSTDTQYF.